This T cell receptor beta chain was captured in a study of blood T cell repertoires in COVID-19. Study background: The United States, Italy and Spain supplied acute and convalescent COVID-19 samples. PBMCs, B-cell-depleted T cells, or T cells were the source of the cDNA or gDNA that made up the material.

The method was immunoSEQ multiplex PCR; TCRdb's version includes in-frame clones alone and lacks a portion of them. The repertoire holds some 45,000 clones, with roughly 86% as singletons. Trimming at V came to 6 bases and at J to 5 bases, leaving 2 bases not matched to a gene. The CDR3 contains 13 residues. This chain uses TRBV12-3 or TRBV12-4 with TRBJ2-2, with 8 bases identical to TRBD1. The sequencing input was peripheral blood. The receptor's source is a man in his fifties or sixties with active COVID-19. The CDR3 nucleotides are TGTGCCAGCAGCACAGGGGGAACCGGGGAGCTGTTTTTT. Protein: CASSTGGTGELFF.